This T cell receptor (beta chain) was recovered during a study of shared clonotypes between healthy human individuals. Sequencing was performed with immunoSEQ multiplex PCR; in TCRdb, only in-frame clones are kept and a portion is missing. The sample carries fewer than 400,000 clones, less than 85% recorded once. Germline CDR1 is SGHRS and CDR2 is YFSETQ. The CDR3 sequence is 13 residues long. V gave up 4 bases and J gave up 6 bases, with 14 bases separating them. This chain connects TRBV5-1 to TRBJ2-7; D is possibly TRBD2 (6 bases). This receptor was obtained from a man aged 30 to 39 in good health. Sequenced: memory CD4+ T cells sorted from blood. Described subset: CD45RA-negative fraction. The chain's CDR3 is CASSLWGVGEQYF. CDR3 coding DNA: TGCGCCAGCAGCCTCTGGGGGGTGGGCGAGCAGTACTTC.